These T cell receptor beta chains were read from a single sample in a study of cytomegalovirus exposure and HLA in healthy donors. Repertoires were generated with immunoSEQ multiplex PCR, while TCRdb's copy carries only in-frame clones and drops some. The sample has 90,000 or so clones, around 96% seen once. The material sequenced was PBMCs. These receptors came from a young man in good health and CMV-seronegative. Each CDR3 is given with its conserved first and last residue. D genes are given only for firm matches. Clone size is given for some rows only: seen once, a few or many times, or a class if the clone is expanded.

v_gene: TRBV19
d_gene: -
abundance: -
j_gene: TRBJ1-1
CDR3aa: CASSKPPGRGNTEAFF
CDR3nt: TGTGCCAGTAGTAAGCCCCCCGGGAGGGGAAACACTGAAGCTTTCTTT

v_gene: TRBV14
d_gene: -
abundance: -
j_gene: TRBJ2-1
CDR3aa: CASSQGAVYRVPNEQFF
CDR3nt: TGTGCCAGCAGCCAAGGAGCCGTTTACCGAGTCCCCAATGAGCAGTTCTTC

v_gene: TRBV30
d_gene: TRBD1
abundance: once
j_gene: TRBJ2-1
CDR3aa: CAGRGQKANEQFF
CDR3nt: TGTGCCGGAAGGGGACAGAAGGCAAATGAGCAGTTCTTC

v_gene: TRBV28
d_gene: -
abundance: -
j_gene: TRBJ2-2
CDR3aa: CASSSRNTGELFF
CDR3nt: TGTGCCAGCAGTTCTCGGAACACCGGGGAGCTGTTTTTT

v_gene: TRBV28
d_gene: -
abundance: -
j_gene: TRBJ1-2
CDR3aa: CASSTQTGTNYGYTF
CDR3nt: TGTGCCAGCAGTACTCAGACAGGTACTAACTATGGCTACACCTTC

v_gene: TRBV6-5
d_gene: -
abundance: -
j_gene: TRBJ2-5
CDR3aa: CASSSVGGETQYF
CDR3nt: TGTGCCAGCAGCTCAGTCGGGGGAGAGACCCAGTACTTC

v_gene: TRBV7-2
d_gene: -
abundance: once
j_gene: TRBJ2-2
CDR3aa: CASSTGLLGGELFF
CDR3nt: TGTGCCAGCAGCACGGGACTCCTGGGTGGGGAGCTGTTTTTT

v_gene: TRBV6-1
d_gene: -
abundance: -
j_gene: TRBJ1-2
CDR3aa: CASSEGPGTKLYGYTF
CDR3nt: TGTGCCAGCAGTGAAGGGCCAGGAACGAAACTCTATGGCTACACCTTC

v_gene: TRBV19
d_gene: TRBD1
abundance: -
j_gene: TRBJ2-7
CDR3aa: CASTPAGQGATYEQYF
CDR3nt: TGTGCCAGTACCCCGGCGGGCCAGGGGGCAACCTACGAGCAGTACTTC

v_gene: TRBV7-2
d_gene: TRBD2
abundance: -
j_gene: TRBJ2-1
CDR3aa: CASRSGLAGEHPFF
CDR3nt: TGTGCCAGCAGGTCGGGACTAGCGGGCGAGCATCCGTTCTTC